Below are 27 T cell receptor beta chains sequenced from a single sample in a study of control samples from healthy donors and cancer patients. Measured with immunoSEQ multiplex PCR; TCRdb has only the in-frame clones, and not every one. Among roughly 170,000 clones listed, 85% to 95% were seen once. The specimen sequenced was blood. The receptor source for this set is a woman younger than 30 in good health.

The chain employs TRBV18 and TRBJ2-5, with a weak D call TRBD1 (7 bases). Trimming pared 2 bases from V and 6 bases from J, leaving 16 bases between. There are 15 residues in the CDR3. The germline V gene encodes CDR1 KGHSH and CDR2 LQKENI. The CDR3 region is CASSPTRQGGKTQYF. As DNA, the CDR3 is TGTGCCAGCTCACCAACCCGACAGGGAGGAAAGACCCAGTACTTC.

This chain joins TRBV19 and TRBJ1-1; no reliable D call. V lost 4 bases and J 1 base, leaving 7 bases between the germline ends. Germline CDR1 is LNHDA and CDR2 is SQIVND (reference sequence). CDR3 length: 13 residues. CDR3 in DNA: TGTGCCAGTAGTACGCGCACGAACACTGAAGCTTTCTTT. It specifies CASSTRTNTEAFF.

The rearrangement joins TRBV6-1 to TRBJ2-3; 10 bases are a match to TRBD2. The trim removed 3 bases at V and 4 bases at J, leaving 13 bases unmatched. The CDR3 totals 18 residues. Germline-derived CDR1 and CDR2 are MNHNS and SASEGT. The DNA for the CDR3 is TGTGCCAGCAGTGATTCTCCACGAAGCGGGAGGGGAGCAGATACGCAGTATTTT. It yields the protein CASSDSPRSGRGADTQYF.

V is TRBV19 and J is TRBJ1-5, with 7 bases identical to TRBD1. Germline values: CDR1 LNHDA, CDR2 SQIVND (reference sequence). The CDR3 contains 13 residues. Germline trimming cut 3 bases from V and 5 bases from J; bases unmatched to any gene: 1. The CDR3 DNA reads TGTGCCAGTAGTATCAGGGGGGATCAGCCCCAGCATTTT. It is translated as CASSIRGDQPQHF.

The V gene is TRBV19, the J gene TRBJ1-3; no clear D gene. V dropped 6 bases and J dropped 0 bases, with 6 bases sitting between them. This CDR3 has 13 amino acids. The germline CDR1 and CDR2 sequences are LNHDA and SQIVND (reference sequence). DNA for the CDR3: TGTGCCAGTAGGATAATCTCTGGAAACACCATATATTTT. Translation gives CASRIISGNTIYF.

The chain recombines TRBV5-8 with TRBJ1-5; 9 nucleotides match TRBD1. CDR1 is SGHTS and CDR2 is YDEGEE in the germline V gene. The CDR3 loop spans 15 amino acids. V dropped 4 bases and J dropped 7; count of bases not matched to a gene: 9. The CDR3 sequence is CASSIRTGGDQPQHF. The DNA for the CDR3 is TGTGCCAGCAGCATCCGAACAGGGGGCGACCAGCCCCAGCATTTT. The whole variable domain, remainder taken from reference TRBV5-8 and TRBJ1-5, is EAGVTQSPTHLIKTRGQQATLRCSPISGHTSVYWYQQALGLGLQFLLWYDEGEERNRGNFPPRFSGRQFPNYSSELNVNALELEDSALYLCASSIRTGGDQPQHFGDGTRLSIL.

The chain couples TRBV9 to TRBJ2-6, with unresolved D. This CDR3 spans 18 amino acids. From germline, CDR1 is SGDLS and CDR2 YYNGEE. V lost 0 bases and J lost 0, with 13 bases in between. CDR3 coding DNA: TGTGCCAGCAGCGTAGGGGGTTCTCAAATCTCTGGGGCCAACGTCCTGACTTTC. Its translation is CASSVGGSQISGANVLTF.

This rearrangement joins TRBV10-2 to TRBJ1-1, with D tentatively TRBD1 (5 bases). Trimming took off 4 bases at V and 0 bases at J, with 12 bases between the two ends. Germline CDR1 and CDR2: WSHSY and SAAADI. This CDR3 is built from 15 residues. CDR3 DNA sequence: TGCGCCAGCAGTGTGGGGGGGGAGATGAACACTGAAGCTTTCTTT. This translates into CASSVGGEMNTEAFF.

This CDR3 reads CASTRGGNTEAFF. The CDR3 bases are TGTGCCAGCACCCGTGGTGGGAACACTGAAGCTTTCTTT. V and J are TRBV27 and TRBJ1-1; the D is unclear. From germline, CDR1 is MNHEY and CDR2 SMNVEV (reference sequence). This CDR3 spans 13 amino acids. Trimming stripped 7 bases from V and 1 base from J, with 10 bases between.

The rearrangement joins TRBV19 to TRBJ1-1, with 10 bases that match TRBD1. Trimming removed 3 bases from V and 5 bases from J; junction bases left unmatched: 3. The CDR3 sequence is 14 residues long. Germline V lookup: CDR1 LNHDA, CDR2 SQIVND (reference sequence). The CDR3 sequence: CASSIGTGDTEAFF. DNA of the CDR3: TGTGCCAGTAGTATTGGGACAGGGGATACTGAAGCTTTCTTT.

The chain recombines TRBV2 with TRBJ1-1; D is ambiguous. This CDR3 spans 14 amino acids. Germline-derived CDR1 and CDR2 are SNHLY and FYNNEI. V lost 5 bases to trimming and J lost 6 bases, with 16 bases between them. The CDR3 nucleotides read TGTGCCAGCAGTTCCGGGCCTCCGTGGGCTGAAGCTTTCTTT. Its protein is CASSSGPPWAEAFF.

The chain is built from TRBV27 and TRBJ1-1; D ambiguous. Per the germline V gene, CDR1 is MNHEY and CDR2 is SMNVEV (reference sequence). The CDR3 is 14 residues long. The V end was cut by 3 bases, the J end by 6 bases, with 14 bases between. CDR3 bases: TGTGCCAGCAGTTTCCGGACTCCGACTGCTGAAGCTTTCTTT. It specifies CASSFRTPTAEAFF.

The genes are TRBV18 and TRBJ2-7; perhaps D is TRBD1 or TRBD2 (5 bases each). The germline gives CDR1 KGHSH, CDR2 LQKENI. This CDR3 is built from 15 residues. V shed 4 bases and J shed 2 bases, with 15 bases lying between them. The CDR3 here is CASSLSGTTTYEQYF. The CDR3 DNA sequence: TGTGCCAGCTCACTCTCCGGGACGACTACCTACGAGCAGTACTTC.

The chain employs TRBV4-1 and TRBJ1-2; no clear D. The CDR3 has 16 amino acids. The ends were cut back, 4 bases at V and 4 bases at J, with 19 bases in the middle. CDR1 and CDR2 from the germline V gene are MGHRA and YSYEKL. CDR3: CASSPTPSGPFYGYTF. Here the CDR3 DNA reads TGCGCCAGCAGCCCAACTCCCTCGGGCCCTTTCTATGGCTACACCTTC.

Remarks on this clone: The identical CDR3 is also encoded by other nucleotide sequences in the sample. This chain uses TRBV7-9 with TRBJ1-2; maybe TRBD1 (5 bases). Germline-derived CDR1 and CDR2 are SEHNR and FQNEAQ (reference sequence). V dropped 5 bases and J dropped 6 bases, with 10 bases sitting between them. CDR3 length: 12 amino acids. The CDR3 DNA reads TGTGCCAGCAGCCTTAGGGGCCATGGCTACACCTTC. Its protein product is CASSLRGHGYTF.

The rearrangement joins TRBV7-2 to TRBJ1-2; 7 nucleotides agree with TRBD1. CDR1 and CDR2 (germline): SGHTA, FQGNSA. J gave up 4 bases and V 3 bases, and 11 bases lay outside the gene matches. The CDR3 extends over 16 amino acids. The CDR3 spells CASSLGRTGNSYGYTF. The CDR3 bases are TGTGCCAGCAGCTTGGGGAGGACAGGAAATTCCTATGGCTACACCTTC.

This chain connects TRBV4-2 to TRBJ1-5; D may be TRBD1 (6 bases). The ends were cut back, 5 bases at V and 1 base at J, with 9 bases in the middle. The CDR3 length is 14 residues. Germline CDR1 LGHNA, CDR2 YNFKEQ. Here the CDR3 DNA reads TGTGCCAGCAGCACGGACAGCAGCAATCAGCCCCAGCATTTT. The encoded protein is CASSTDSSNQPQHF.

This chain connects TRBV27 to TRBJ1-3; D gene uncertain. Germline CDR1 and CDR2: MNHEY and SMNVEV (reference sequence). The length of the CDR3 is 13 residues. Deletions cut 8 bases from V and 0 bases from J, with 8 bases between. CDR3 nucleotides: TGTGCCAGCCGGGCATCCTCTGGAAACACCATATATTTT. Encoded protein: CASRASSGNTIYF.

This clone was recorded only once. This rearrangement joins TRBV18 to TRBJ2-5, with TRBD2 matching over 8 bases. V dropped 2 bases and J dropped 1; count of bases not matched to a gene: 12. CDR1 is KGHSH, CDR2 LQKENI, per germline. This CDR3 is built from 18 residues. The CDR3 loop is CASSPVVGTRTGQETQYF. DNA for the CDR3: TGTGCCAGCTCACCAGTCGTTGGGACTAGGACGGGCCAAGAGACCCAGTACTTC.

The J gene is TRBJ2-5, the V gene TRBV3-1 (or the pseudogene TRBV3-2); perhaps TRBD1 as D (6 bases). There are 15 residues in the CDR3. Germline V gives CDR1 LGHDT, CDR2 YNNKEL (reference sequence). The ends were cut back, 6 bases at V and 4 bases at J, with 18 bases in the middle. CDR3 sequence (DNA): TGTGCCAGCAGTCTCCCGCGCGGCAGGGGAGAGACCCAGTACTTC. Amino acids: CASSLPRGRGETQYF.

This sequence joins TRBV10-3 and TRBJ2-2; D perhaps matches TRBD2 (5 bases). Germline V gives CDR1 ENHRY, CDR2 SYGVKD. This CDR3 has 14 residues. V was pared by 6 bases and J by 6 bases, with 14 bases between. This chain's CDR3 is CAISLNEGSGELFF. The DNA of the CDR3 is TGTGCCATCAGCCTCAACGAGGGTTCCGGGGAGCTGTTTTTT.

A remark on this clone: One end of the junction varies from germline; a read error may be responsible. The DNA for the CDR3 is TGTGCCAGCAACAGTCGGGGGAACATCTTGGACTTC. Translated: CASNSRGNILDF. The chain links TRBV12-3 or TRBV12-4 to TRBJ2-7; TRBD2 is a possible D gene (6 bases). CDR3 size: 12 residues.

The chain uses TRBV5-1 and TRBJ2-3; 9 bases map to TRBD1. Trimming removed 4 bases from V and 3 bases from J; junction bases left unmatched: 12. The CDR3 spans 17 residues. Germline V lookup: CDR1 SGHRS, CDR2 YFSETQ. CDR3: CASSKGQGYVGTDTQYF. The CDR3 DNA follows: TGCGCCAGCAGCAAAGGACAGGGGTATGTCGGGACAGATACGCAGTATTTT.

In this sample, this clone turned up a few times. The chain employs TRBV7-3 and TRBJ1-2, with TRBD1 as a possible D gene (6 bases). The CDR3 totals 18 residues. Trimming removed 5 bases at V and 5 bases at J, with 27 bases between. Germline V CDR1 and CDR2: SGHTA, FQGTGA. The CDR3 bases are TGTGCCAGCAGCGAGAACCCCGCGGGGGCAGGGGCTACGTATGGCTACACCTTC. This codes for CASSENPAGAGATYGYTF.

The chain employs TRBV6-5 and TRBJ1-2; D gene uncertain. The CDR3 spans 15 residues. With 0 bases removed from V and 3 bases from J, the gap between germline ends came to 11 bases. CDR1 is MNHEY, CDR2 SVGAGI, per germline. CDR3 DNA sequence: TGTGCCAGCAGTTACTCGGCGGCGTTTCACTATGGCTACACCTTC. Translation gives CASSYSAAFHYGYTF.

The chain's CDR3 is CASSLGPPNTGELFF. The DNA for the CDR3 is TGTGCCAGCAGCTTGGGTCCACCTAACACCGGGGAGCTGTTTTTT. The rearrangement joins TRBV5-4 to TRBJ2-2; D gene unclear. Germline V gene data show CDR1 as SGHNT and CDR2 as YYREEE (reference sequence). This CDR3 is built from 15 residues. The germline V and J ends were trimmed by 0 bases and 2 bases, with 8 bases remaining between them.

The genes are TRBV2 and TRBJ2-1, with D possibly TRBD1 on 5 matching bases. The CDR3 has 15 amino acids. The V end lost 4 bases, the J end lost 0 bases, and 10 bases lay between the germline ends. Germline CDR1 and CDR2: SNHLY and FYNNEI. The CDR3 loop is CASSAWGGSYNEQFF. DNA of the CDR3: TGTGCCAGCAGTGCTTGGGGCGGCTCCTACAATGAGCAGTTCTTC.